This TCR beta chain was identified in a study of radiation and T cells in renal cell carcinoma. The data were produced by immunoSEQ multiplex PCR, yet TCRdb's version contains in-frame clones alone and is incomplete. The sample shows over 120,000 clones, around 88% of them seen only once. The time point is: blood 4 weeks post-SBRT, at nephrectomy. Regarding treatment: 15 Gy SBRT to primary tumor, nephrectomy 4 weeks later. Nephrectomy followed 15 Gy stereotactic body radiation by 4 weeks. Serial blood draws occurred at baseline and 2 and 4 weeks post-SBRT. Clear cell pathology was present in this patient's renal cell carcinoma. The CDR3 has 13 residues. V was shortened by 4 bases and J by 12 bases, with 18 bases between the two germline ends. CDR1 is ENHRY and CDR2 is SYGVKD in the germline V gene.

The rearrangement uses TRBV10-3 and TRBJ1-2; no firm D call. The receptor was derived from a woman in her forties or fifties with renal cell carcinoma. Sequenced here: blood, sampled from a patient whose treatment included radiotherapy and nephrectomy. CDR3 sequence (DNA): TGTGCCATCAGTGGGTCCGACTTCCCAGTCGACACCTTC. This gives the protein CAISGSDFPVDTF.